This record concerns one T cell receptor beta chain sequence. Its antigen is still unknown. Base qualities are not provided; no much larger clone lies one nucleotide away. The iRepertoire nested amplicon-rescue multiplex PCR (arm-PCR) platform was used to amplify TCR alpha and beta CDR3 regions from RNA. One-step reverse transcription and amplification used roughly 90-400 ng of tissue mRNA or PBMC total RNA as input. Following bead purification, Illumina adapters were added through a secondary multiplex PCR, and the libraries were then gel-purified between 200 and 400 bp. The libraries contained internal 6-nucleotide barcodes that were used for demultiplexing. Sequencing of libraries was performed on an Illumina MiSeq with 2x220 or 2x250 nucleotide paired-end reads. Per the source publication's procedure: Paired reads were merged with FLASH 1.2.11 and aligned to the GRCh37 human genome with BWA-MEM before extracting TRA and TRB reads. For V and J assignment, an IMGT-derived reference of cassette sequences and CDR3 motifs that included pseudogenes was used. Reads were translated in three frames, and productive CDR3s were defined as those with a C...FGXG motif and no stop codons. A clonotype was defined as a unique combination of a V-J cassette pair and a CDR3 amino acid sequence. Reads were filtered by Hamming distance, thresholded by each sample's sequence error rate in mapped regions. The public reads were reanalyzed by TCRdb: fastp trimming at Q25, MiXCR alignment, in-frame beta chains only. Each record represents a unique CDR3 protein, reported with the most common genes and DNA among its rows. The V and J calls shown here were made by TCRdb, not taken from the authors' results. Within this sample are tens of thousands of distinct CDR3 sequences, with less than 30% of them counted one time only. Approximately 6.7% of the sample rests with the top ten.

This specimen belongs to a study of glioma-infiltrating T cells (dated by TCRdb to 2016 to 2018). Background on the whole study: Glioma tissue, non-neoplastic brain tissue and matched peripheral blood mononuclear cells were used as sources from which TCR alpha- and beta-chain repertoires were sequenced. To measure how far tissue and blood T-cell populations diverged, each tissue-infiltrating repertoire was compared against the peripheral blood repertoire of the same patient. The paired cohort was made up of three low-grade glioma patients, several primary glioblastoma patients and three non-glioma patients who contributed non-neoplastic brain tissue.

Taken from the germline V gene, the CDR1 and CDR2 loops are SGHRS and YFSETQ. Trimming takes 0 bases off V and 2 bases off J; junction bases not matched to a gene: 1. The CDR3 runs 16 amino acids, cysteine and phenylalanine included. CDR3 DNA is the only sequence kept; it has 48 bases, read in frame from the first base. General conclusions and limits of the study: VJ-independent divergence between tissue and blood was below expectation in non-neoplastic patients but above expectation in all gliomas, especially low-grade gliomas. Group comparisons were based on small numbers of patients: three non-neoplastic, three low-grade glioma and about 8 glioblastoma patients. Very few CDR3 sequences were shared between tissue and blood, attributed to high CDR3 diversity and limited sampling.

This clonotype was obtained from a human donor with low-grade glioma or glioblastoma, undergoing nonglioma brain surgery, or in good health (not recorded which). The sample comprised glioma tissue, nonneoplastic brain tissue, or PBMCs (not recorded which). The chain was built from TRBV5-1 and TRBJ2-6, with 8 bases in between that match TRBD2. The nucleotides read TGCGCCAGCAGCTTGGCCGGGGGGGCTGGGGCCAACGTCCTGACTTTC. Translated, this is CASSLAGGAGANVLTF.